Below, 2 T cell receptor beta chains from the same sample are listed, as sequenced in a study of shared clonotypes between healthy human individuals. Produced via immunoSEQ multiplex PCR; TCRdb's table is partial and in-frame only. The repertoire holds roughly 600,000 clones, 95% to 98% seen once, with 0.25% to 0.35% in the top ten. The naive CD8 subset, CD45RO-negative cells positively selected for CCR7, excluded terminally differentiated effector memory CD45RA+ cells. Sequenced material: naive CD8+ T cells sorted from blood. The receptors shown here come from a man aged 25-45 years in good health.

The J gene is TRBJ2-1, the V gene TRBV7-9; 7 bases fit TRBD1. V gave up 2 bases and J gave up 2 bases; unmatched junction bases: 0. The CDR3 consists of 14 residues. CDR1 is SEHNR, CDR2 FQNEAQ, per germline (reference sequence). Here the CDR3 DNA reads TGTGCCAGCAGCTTACAGGGGGCCTACAATGAGCAGTTCTTC. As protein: CASSLQGAYNEQFF.

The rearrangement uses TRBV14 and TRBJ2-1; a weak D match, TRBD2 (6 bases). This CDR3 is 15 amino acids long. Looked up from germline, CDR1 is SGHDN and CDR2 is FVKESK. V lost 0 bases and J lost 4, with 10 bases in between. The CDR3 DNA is TGTGCCAGCAGCCAAGATATGCGGGGATACAATGAGCAGTTCTTC. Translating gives CASSQDMRGYNEQFF.